The 7 T cell receptor beta chains listed next were all sequenced from one sample in a study of T cells expressing NK-cell markers. TCRdb re-called the 5' RACE reads and catalogs CDR3 proteins one per entry, DNA excluded. This sample's table has fewer than 550,000 distinct CDR3 sequences. Sequencing was performed on blood T cells: a sorted CD56 or NKG2C T cell subset, CD4+ or CD8+ T cells, or bulk PBMC T cells (not recorded which). These receptors originate from a woman between 50 and 59 years old in good health.

The rearrangement joins TRBV29-1 to TRBJ1-1. The CDR3 is 13 residues long. Looked up from germline, CDR1 is SQVTM and CDR2 is ANQGSEA. CDR3 in amino acids: CSGTWALNTEAFF.

V gene TRBV10-2 combines with J gene TRBJ2-1; TCRdb selects TRBD1, and the lack of DNA leaves this call unchecked. Germline V gene lookup returns CDR1 WSHSY and CDR2 SAAADI. CDR3 length: 11 residues. CDR3 loop: CASRGVNEQFF.

The V and J genes are TRBV9 and TRBJ1-1. CDR1 is SGDLS, CDR2 YYNGEE, per germline. The CDR3 consists of 13 residues. CDR3 residues: CASSALRYTEAFF. Full variable domain (missing parts from reference TRBV9 and TRBJ1-1): DSGVTQTPKHLITATGQRVTLRCSPRSGDLSVYWYQQSLDQGLQFLIQYYNGEERAKGNILERFSAQQFPDLHSELNLSSLELGDSALYFCASSALRYTEAFFGQGTRLTVV.

This chain uses TRBV2 with TRBJ2-1; with no DNA, the TCRdb D assignment of TRBD2 cannot be verified. The CDR3 runs 14 residues. The germline CDR1 and CDR2 sequences are SNHLY and FYNNEI. The CDR3 loop reads CASSELAGYGEQFF.

This rearrangement joins TRBV24-1 to TRBJ1-5; TCRdb names TRBD1, which stays unverified in the absence of DNA. Looked up from germline, CDR1 is KGHDR and CDR2 is SFDVKD. The CDR3 length is 16 residues. CDR3 in amino acids: CATSDGTGSVGQPQHF.

The rearrangement uses TRBV20-1 and TRBJ2-3; TCRdb gives TRBD2 as the D gene, but with no DNA this cannot be confirmed. The germline V gene has CDR1 DFQATT and CDR2 SNEGSKA (reference sequence). There are 16 residues in the CDR3. The CDR3 region is CSARFSGRAGPDTQYF.

The V and J genes are TRBV5-6 and TRBJ2-3. CDR1 is SGHDT and CDR2 is YYEEEE in the germline V gene. The CDR3 has 14 residues. CDR3 loop: CASSRGTLTDTQYF.